The 8 T cell receptor beta chains listed next were all sequenced from one sample in a study of radiotherapy plus CTLA-4 blockade in lung cancer. Generated by immunoSEQ multiplex PCR, the TCRdb table keeps only in-frame clones and is missing some. The sample includes over 50,000 clones, more than 60% of them seen just once. Sequenced here: peripheral blood, sampled from a patient treated with radiotherapy plus ipilimumab. The receptors stem from a human donor with non-small cell lung cancer who had a complete response to radiotherapy plus ipilimumab.

The J gene is TRBJ2-1, the V gene TRBV11-2, with 9 bases matching TRBD1. The CDR3 length is 15 residues. The trim removed 2 bases at V and 8 bases at J, leaving 7 bases unmatched. Germline V gene data show CDR1 as SGHAT and CDR2 as FQNNGV. The CDR3 DNA sequence: TGTGCCAGCAGCTTACGGGGACAGGGTATCGATGAGCAGTTCTTC. Translated, it gives CASSLRGQGIDEQFF.

V and J are TRBV5-1 and TRBJ1-2; 7 bases fit TRBD1. J gave up 8 bases and V 2 bases, and 12 bases lay outside the gene matches. This CDR3 has 15 residues. Germline-derived CDR1 and CDR2 are SGHRS and YFSETQ. The CDR3, as DNA: TGCGCCAGCAGCTTAAGGACAGGCGGTCAAAAAGGCTACACCTTC. Protein: CASSLRTGGQKGYTF.

The chain employs TRBV5-4 and TRBJ2-1; D is perhaps TRBD1 (5 bases). The CDR3 runs to 14 residues. The V and J ends lost 1 base and 6 bases respectively, with 11 bases between them. Germline-derived CDR1 and CDR2 are SGHNT and YYREEE (reference sequence). This chain's CDR3 is CASSLRTTSNEQFF. The CDR3 bases are TGTGCCAGCAGCTTGAGGACAACAAGCAATGAGCAGTTCTTC.

The chain carries TRBV7-9 and TRBJ2-5, with D hard to call. V dropped 1 base and J dropped 0 bases, with 18 bases sitting between them. The CDR3 is 18 amino acids. CDR1 and CDR2 from the germline V gene are SEHNR and FQNEAQ (reference sequence). DNA of the CDR3: TGTGCCAGCAGCTTAGATCTTGGTTTCACTCTCTACCAAGAGACCCAGTACTTC. Its translation is CASSLDLGFTLYQETQYF.

This clone showed up just once. The rearrangement links TRBV6-4 to TRBJ1-1; perhaps TRBD1 as D (5 bases). The CDR3 length is 13 residues. Trimming removed 6 bases at V and 5 bases at J, with 13 bases between. The germline CDR1 and CDR2 sequences are MRHNA and SNTAGT. The CDR3 here is CASSARARTEAFF. In nucleotides, the CDR3 is TGTGCCAGCAGCGCCAGGGCTCGTACTGAAGCTTTCTTT.

The J gene is TRBJ2-7, the V gene TRBV2; weak D call: TRBD1 (6 bases). V lost 7 bases, J lost 0 bases, and 22 bases lay in between. This CDR3 contains 17 residues. CDR1 and CDR2 from the germline V gene are SNHLY and FYNNEI. The CDR3, as DNA: TGTGCCAGCAACCTCGGCACCCAGGGGCCCAGCTCCTACGAGCAGTACTTC. This gives the protein CASNLGTQGPSSYEQYF.

This clone was seen a handful of times. This chain joins TRBV7-9 and TRBJ1-2; D gene ambiguous. Germline CDR1 and CDR2: SEHNR and FQNEAQ (reference sequence). This CDR3 region has 11 residues. Trimming removed 4 bases from V and 14 bases from J, with 14 bases in between. The CDR3 DNA reads TGTGCCAGCAGCTCAAAGATAGATTTGACCTTC. Residues: CASSSKIDLTF.

This chain connects TRBV12-5 to TRBJ2-5, with 7 nucleotides matching TRBD2. Germline CDR1 is LGHNT and CDR2 is FRNRAP. The junction had 7 bases not matched to a gene; V was cut back by 4 bases and J by 5 bases. The CDR3 covers 14 residues. CDR3 region: CASGSSGSAETQYF. CDR3 bases: TGTGCTAGTGGTTCTAGCGGAAGCGCGGAGACCCAGTACTTC.